The 27 T cell receptor beta chains reported below all come from one sample, sequenced in a study of cytomegalovirus exposure and HLA in healthy donors. PCR was performed using 60 Vbeta and 13 Jbeta primers. Profiled with immunoSEQ multiplex PCR; TCRdb holds only in-frame clones, not every one. This sample has about 130,000 clones, with almost 80% found just once. Sequenced: PBMCs. The source is a female donor in good health and CMV-seronegative.

The chain recombines TRBV4-1 with TRBJ1-4; perhaps TRBD1 as D (6 bases). This CDR3 is 14 amino acids long. From germline, CDR1 is MGHRA and CDR2 YSYEKL. V was trimmed by 3 bases and J by 6 bases, leaving 11 bases between them. The CDR3 DNA is TGCGCCAGCAGCCACAGGGGTAGGGATGAAAAACTGTTTTTT. It specifies CASSHRGRDEKLFF.

This clone has just a few counts. The chain couples TRBV11-2 to TRBJ2-7, with 7 bases identical to TRBD2. The trim removed 1 base at V and 3 bases at J, leaving 3 bases unmatched. This CDR3 spans 14 amino acids. From germline, CDR1 is SGHAT and CDR2 FQNNGV. The DNA for the CDR3 is TGTGCCAGCAGCTTAGGGACTAGAGGCTACGAGCAGTACTTC. Translation: CASSLGTRGYEQYF.

V is TRBV28 and J is TRBJ1-2; 7 bases agree with TRBD1. The CDR3 has 11 amino acids. Per germline, CDR1 MDHEN and CDR2 SYDVKM. V gave up 7 bases and J gave up 8 bases; unmatched junction bases: 4. The CDR3 loop is CASNRGRGYTF. The CDR3 coding sequence is TGTGCCAGCAATAGGGGGCGAGGCTACACCTTC.

The chain carries TRBV18 and TRBJ2-3; 8 nucleotides match TRBD1. The length of the CDR3 is 16 residues. Losses at the gene ends were 6 bases for V and 2 bases for J; bases not matched to a gene: 10. CDR1 and CDR2 from the germline V gene are KGHSH and LQKENI. The CDR3 here is CASSPRTGRITDTQYF. The CDR3 nucleotides are TGTGCCAGCTCCCCGAGGACAGGGAGAATCACAGATACGCAGTATTTT.

The gene calls are TRBV7-7 and TRBJ2-1, with 8 bases aligning to TRBD2. The junction had 6 bases not matched to a gene; V was cut back by 4 bases and J by 10 bases. Germline V lookup: CDR1 SSHAT, CDR2 FNYEAQ (reference sequence). CDR3 length: 13 residues. This chain's CDR3 is CASSSTVAGEQFF. For the CDR3, the DNA is TGTGCCAGCAGCTCCACCGTAGCGGGGGAGCAGTTCTTC.

The chain recombines TRBV28 with TRBJ1-1, with TRBD1 matching over 8 bases. After removal of 5 bases from V and 3 bases from J, the junction contained 2 bases not matched to a gene. The CDR3 is 13 amino acids. CDR1 and CDR2 (germline): MDHEN, SYDVKM. CDR3 nucleotides: TGTGCCAGCAGTCACAGGGGGGACACTGAAGCTTTCTTT. It is translated as CASSHRGDTEAFF. Using reference TRBV28 and TRBJ1-1 for the parts outside the CDR3, the full variable domain is DVKVTQSSRYLVKRTGEKVFLECVQDMDHENMFWYRQDPGLGLRLIYFSYDVKMKEKGDIPEGYSVSREKKERFSLILESASTNQTSMYLCASSHRGDTEAFFGQGTRLTVV.

As regards this clone: Other nucleotide sequences in the sample specify the same CDR3. The chain links TRBV28 to TRBJ2-3; 11 nucleotides match TRBD2. The germline CDR1 and CDR2 sequences are MDHEN and SYDVKM. The CDR3 totals 16 residues. The junction had 3 bases not matched to a gene; V was cut back by 4 bases and J by 0 bases. CDR3 loop: CASSSWTSGSTDTQYF. In nucleotides, the CDR3 is TGTGCCAGCAGTTCATGGACTAGCGGGAGCACAGATACGCAGTATTTT.

The chain links TRBV5-1 to TRBJ1-2; weak D call: TRBD1 (5 bases). Germline V gene data show CDR1 as SGHRS and CDR2 as YFSETQ. Trimming removed 7 bases at V and 3 bases at J, with 10 bases between. The CDR3 has 12 residues. The CDR3 sequence: CASGDRDYGYTF. CDR3 DNA: TGCGCCAGCGGTGACAGAGACTATGGCTACACCTTC. Based on the CDR3 plus reference TRBV5-1 and TRBJ1-2, the full variable domain is KAGVTQTPRYLIKTRGQQVTLSCSPISGHRSVSWYQQTPGQGLQFLFEYFSETQRNKGNFPGRFSGRQFSNSRSEMNVSTLELGDSALYLCASGDRDYGYTFGSGTRLTVV.

Comments on this clone: Additional DNA sequences in this sample encode the identical CDR3. The chain is built from TRBV6-1 and TRBJ2-2; D not resolved. CDR3 length: 13 amino acids. V was pared by 2 bases and J by 4 bases, with 5 bases between. The germline V gene has CDR1 MNHNS and CDR2 SASEGT. CDR3 DNA sequence: TGTGCCAGCAGTGAACTCAGCACCGGGGAGCTGTTTTTT. Translation gives CASSELSTGELFF.

The V call is TRBV4-3, the J call TRBJ2-1; 7 bases align to TRBD1. J lost 3 bases, V lost 1 base, and 6 bases had no gene match. The CDR3 is 16 amino acids. CDR1 is LGHNA, CDR2 YSLEER, per germline. DNA of the CDR3: TGCGCCAGCAGCCAAGCCTTCGGGACAGACTACAATGAGCAGTTCTTC. This gives the protein CASSQAFGTDYNEQFF.

V gene TRBV6-5 combines with J gene TRBJ2-3; D remains unclear. The V gene's germline CDR1 is MNHEY and CDR2 SVGAGI. Trimming pared 6 bases from V and 0 bases from J, leaving 10 bases between. This CDR3 is built from 14 residues. This CDR3 reads CASRTRSSTDTQYF. CDR3 nucleotide sequence: TGTGCCAGCAGGACAAGATCGAGCACAGATACGCAGTATTTT.

The genes are TRBV30 and TRBJ1-5; D is undetermined. V was pared by 0 bases and J by 7 bases, with 7 bases between. This CDR3 region has 12 residues. CDR1 is GTSNPN, CDR2 SVGIG, per germline (reference sequence). CDR3 nucleotides: TGTGCCTGGAGTGTACTCGGGCAGCCCCAGCATTTT. Its translation is CAWSVLGQPQHF. Using reference TRBV30 and TRBJ1-5 for the parts outside the CDR3, the full variable domain is SQTIHQWPATLVQPVGSPLSLECTVEGTSNPNLYWYRQAAGRGLQLLFYSVGIGQISSEVPQNLSASRPQDRQFILSSKKLLLSDSGFYLCAWSVLGQPQHFGDGTRLSIL.

This clone has only a few counts. The V gene is TRBV29-1, the J gene TRBJ1-5; possibly TRBD1 for D (6 bases). This CDR3 spans 16 amino acids. Trimming stripped 6 bases from V and 5 bases from J, with 23 bases between. Looked up from germline, CDR1 is SQVTM and CDR2 is ANQGSEA. The DNA for the CDR3 is TGCAGCGTAAATTACAGGAAGGGGGTGGGGTATCAGCCCCAGCATTTT. This gives the protein CSVNYRKGVGYQPQHF. Full variable domain (missing parts from reference TRBV29-1 and TRBJ1-5): SAVISQKPSRDICQRGTSLTIQCQVDSQVTMMFWYRQQPGQSLTLIATANQGSEATYESGFVIDKFPISRPNLTFSTLTVSNMSPEDSSIYLCSVNYRKGVGYQPQHFGDGTRLSIL.

The V call is TRBV4-3, the J call TRBJ1-2; D perhaps matches TRBD1 (6 bases). The CDR3 extends over 15 amino acids. CDR1 and CDR2 (germline): LGHNA, YSLEER. V lost 0 bases and J lost 5, with 13 bases in between. This chain's CDR3 is CASSQDDRSGYGYTF. Written as DNA, the CDR3 is TGCGCCAGCAGCCAAGATGACAGGTCGGGATATGGCTACACCTTC.

The rearrangement joins TRBV5-4 to TRBJ2-2; tentative D call: TRBD1 (5 bases). V was shortened by 0 bases and J by 5 bases, with 14 bases between the two germline ends. The CDR3 loop spans 16 amino acids. In germline, CDR1 is SGHNT, CDR2 YYREEE (reference sequence). This CDR3 is CASSLAPAAGTGELFF. CDR3 nucleotides: TGTGCCAGCAGCTTGGCCCCTGCGGCAGGGACCGGGGAGCTGTTTTTT.

The chain links TRBV25-1 to TRBJ2-7; 9 bases line up with TRBD1. From germline, CDR1 is MGHDK and CDR2 SYGVNS. The length of the CDR3 is 16 residues. The ends lost 3 bases at V and 2 bases at J; junction bases unmatched: 8. The CDR3 reads CASSEWGTGRTYEQYF. In nucleotides, the CDR3 is TGTGCCAGCAGTGAGTGGGGGACAGGGCGGACCTACGAGCAGTACTTC.

The chain is built from TRBV4-1 and TRBJ2-1, with 8 bases that match TRBD2. The trim removed 1 base at V and 9 bases at J, leaving 8 bases unmatched. CDR3 size: 15 residues. CDR1 and CDR2 from the germline V gene are MGHRA and YSYEKL. The chain's CDR3 is CASSQVQLAVSEQFF. CDR3 bases: TGCGCCAGCAGCCAAGTTCAACTAGCGGTTAGTGAGCAGTTCTTC.

The chain couples TRBV7-9 to TRBJ2-7, with TRBD1 matching over 7 bases. Germline assignment: CDR1 SEHNR and CDR2 FQNEAQ (reference sequence). Trimming cost V 10 bases and J 5 bases; bases outside gene matches: 8. The CDR3 is 12 residues long. CDR3 residues: CAIHRGANEQYF. The DNA of the CDR3 is TGTGCCATCCACAGGGGCGCGAACGAGCAGTACTTC.

V gene TRBV6-1 combines with J gene TRBJ2-7; no firm D call. CDR3 length: 13 residues. V dropped 1 base and J dropped 5 bases, with 9 bases sitting between them. CDR1 is MNHNS and CDR2 is SASEGT in the germline V gene. CDR3: CASSEGGLDEQYF. CDR3 DNA: TGTGCCAGCAGTGAAGGCGGTTTGGACGAGCAGTACTTC.

The V and J genes are TRBV7-6 and TRBJ2-7; no clear D gene. From germline, CDR1 is SGHVS and CDR2 FNYEAQ. CDR3 size: 14 residues. V shed 2 bases and J shed 0 bases, with 8 bases lying between them. CDR3 nucleotides: TGTGCCAGCAGCTTAACGACTGCCTCCTACGAGCAGTACTTC. Protein product: CASSLTTASYEQYF.

CDR3 sequence (DNA): TGCGCCAGCAGCCAAGCAGGGGGACAGTGGAGTACAGATACGCAGTATTTT. It codes for CASSQAGGQWSTDTQYF. This chain uses TRBV4-1 with TRBJ2-3; 7 nucleotides align to TRBD1. There are 17 residues in the CDR3. CDR1 is MGHRA and CDR2 is YSYEKL in the germline V gene. The V segment lost 1 base and the J segment 3 bases; nucleotides outside the gene matches: 10.

This chain uses TRBV28 with TRBJ2-7, with 11 bases lining up with TRBD2. CDR3 size: 18 residues. Germline V lookup: CDR1 MDHEN, CDR2 SYDVKM. V gave up 3 bases and J gave up 2 bases; unmatched junction bases: 12. The CDR3 protein is CASSFYLSLAGGTYEQYF. The CDR3 DNA is TGTGCCAGCAGTTTCTACCTCTCGCTAGCGGGGGGTACCTACGAGCAGTACTTC.

The table lists this clone with a few counts. In nucleotides, the CDR3 is TGTGCCAGCAGCCTCCTCTACGCAGGTCCTAATGAAAAACTGTTTTTT. This sequence encodes CASSLLYAGPNEKLFF. The J gene is TRBJ1-4, the V gene TRBV7-2; no clear D gene. The CDR3 has 16 residues. Trimming took off 5 bases at V and 3 bases at J, with 16 bases between the two ends. Looked up from germline, CDR1 is SGHTA and CDR2 is FQGNSA.

This chain connects TRBV28 to TRBJ2-7; unclear D gene. Trimming removed 6 bases from V and 3 bases from J, with 15 bases in between. The CDR3 extends over 14 amino acids. The germline CDR1 and CDR2 sequences are MDHEN and SYDVKM. The CDR3 DNA reads TGTGCCAGCAGCCAACTACCGATCCTCTACGAGCAGTACTTC. This encodes CASSQLPILYEQYF.

The V gene is TRBV27, the J gene TRBJ1-2; D is perhaps TRBD1 (6 bases). V shed 6 bases and J shed 6 bases, with 20 bases lying between them. In germline, CDR1 is MNHEY, CDR2 SMNVEV (reference sequence). This CDR3 is 15 amino acids long. The DNA of the CDR3 is TGTGCCAGCAGCCCCTTCGGACAGCCGAAGGATGGCTACACCTTC. The encoded protein is CASSPFGQPKDGYTF.

The V gene is TRBV14, the J gene TRBJ1-1; the match to TRBD1 covers 8 bases. The V segment lost 4 bases and the J segment 1 base; nucleotides outside the gene matches: 8. Germline CDR1 and CDR2: SGHDN and FVKESK. CDR3 length: 16 amino acids. The CDR3 nucleotides are TGTGCCAGCAGCCCCGGACAGGGCGGATGGAACACTGAAGCTTTCTTT. Amino acid sequence: CASSPGQGGWNTEAFF.

The chain is built from TRBV5-1 and TRBJ2-5, with 7 bases matching TRBD1. With 4 bases clipped from V and 3 bases from J, the junction kept 6 bases outside the gene matches. Germline loops: CDR1 SGHRS, CDR2 YFSETQ. The CDR3 spans 14 residues. The CDR3 is CASSRQGPEETQYF. The CDR3 nucleotides are TGCGCCAGCAGCCGACAGGGACCGGAAGAGACCCAGTACTTC.